The 27 T cell receptor beta chains in this list originate from one sample, sequenced in a study of siplizumab effects on memory and regulatory T cells. Profiled with immunoSEQ multiplex PCR; TCRdb holds only in-frame clones, not every one. The repertoire has around 100,000 clones, about 94% of them found once; the top ten carry approximately 1.4%. Sequencing was done on a sample of non-Treg CD4+ T cells sorted from blood. The source is a human donor in good health.

The rearrangement links TRBV5-5 to TRBJ2-7; no clear D. Germline CDR1 reads SGHKS; CDR2 reads YYEKEE (reference sequence). V was pared by 5 bases and J by 6 bases, with 12 bases between. The CDR3 has 12 residues. The CDR3 sequence: CASSRYPGEQYF. The DNA of the CDR3 is TGTGCCAGCAGTCGATACCCCGGCGAGCAGTACTTC.

The chain joins TRBV15 to TRBJ2-3, with D perhaps matching TRBD2 (5 bases). Between the trimmed V and J ends, which lost 0 bases and 2 bases, there was a span of 21 bases. The CDR3 is 19 residues long. Germline V gene data show CDR1 as LNHNV and CDR2 as YYDKDF (reference sequence). This CDR3 is CATSREYRLLRENTDTQYF. In DNA form, the CDR3 reads TGTGCCACCAGCAGAGAATATAGGCTGCTGAGGGAAAACACAGATACGCAGTATTTT.

The gene calls are TRBV18 and TRBJ2-7; D is perhaps TRBD2 (6 bases). The V end lost 3 bases, the J end lost 1 base, and 16 bases lay between the germline ends. CDR1 KGHSH and CDR2 LQKENI come from the germline V gene. This CDR3 has 16 residues. The chain's CDR3 is CASSPQGLPRSYEQYF. The CDR3 DNA sequence: TGTGCCAGCTCACCCCAGGGACTCCCCCGGTCCTACGAGCAGTACTTC.

The rearrangement links TRBV19 to TRBJ2-7, with TRBD1 matching 10 bases. The CDR3 has 15 amino acids. Germline V gene lookup returns CDR1 LNHDA and CDR2 SQIVND (reference sequence). V lost 4 bases and J lost 2; bases outside the gene matches: 5. The CDR3 sequence: CASSNQGQGAYEQYF. The CDR3 region has the DNA TGTGCCAGTAGTAATCAAGGACAGGGGGCCTACGAGCAGTACTTC.

The genes are TRBV30 and TRBJ2-3; 13 bases fit TRBD2. J was trimmed by 5 bases and V by 5 bases; bases with no gene match: 4. The CDR3 consists of 14 residues. Germline V gene data show CDR1 as GTSNPN and CDR2 as SVGIG (reference sequence). Here the CDR3 reads CAWRTSGGGDTQYF. The CDR3 nucleotides are TGTGCCTGGCGGACTAGCGGGGGAGGAGATACGCAGTATTTT.

V gene TRBV5-4 combines with J gene TRBJ2-1; 10 bases agree with TRBD2. CDR3 length: 14 residues. Germline-derived CDR1 and CDR2 are SGHNT and YYREEE (reference sequence). Germline trimming cut 10 bases from V and 5 bases from J; bases unmatched to any gene: 9. The CDR3 DNA is TGTGCCTTCGGGGGAGCGGGAGGGCACAATGAGCAGTTCTTC. It is translated as CAFGGAGGHNEQFF. Full variable domain (outside the CDR3, taken from reference TRBV5-4 and TRBJ2-1): ETGVTQSPTHLIKTRGQQVTLRCSSQSGHNTVSWYQQALGQGPQFIFQYYREEENGRGNFPPRFSGLQFPNYSSELNVNALELDDSALYLCAFGGAGGHNEQFFGPGTRLTVL.

The chain uses TRBV6-6 and TRBJ2-7; D is perhaps TRBD1 or TRBD2 (6 bases each). The germline V and J ends were trimmed by 5 bases and 7 bases, with 18 bases remaining between them. CDR3 length: 14 residues. Looked up from germline, CDR1 is MNHNY and CDR2 is SVGAGI (reference sequence). CDR3 region: CASSVGTARGEQYF. The CDR3 nucleotides read TGTGCCAGCAGTGTCGGGACTGCCAGGGGTGAGCAGTACTTC.

J is TRBJ1-2 and V is TRBV6-1, with D possibly matching TRBD1 (5 bases). This CDR3 region has 13 residues. The ends were cut back, 5 bases at V and 0 bases at J, with 7 bases in the middle. In germline, CDR1 is MNHNS, CDR2 SASEGT. The CDR3 DNA sequence: TGTGCCAGCAGTCGGACAACTAACTATGGCTACACCTTC. This translates into CASSRTTNYGYTF.

V is TRBV6-6 and J is TRBJ2-5; the D is unclear. Between the trimmed V and J ends, which lost 7 bases and 5 bases, there was a span of 11 bases. This CDR3 contains 12 residues. The germline V gene encodes CDR1 MNHNY and CDR2 SVGAGI (reference sequence). The chain's CDR3 is CASTLLGETQYF. The CDR3 nucleotides are TGTGCCAGCACCCTACTGGGGGAGACCCAGTACTTC.

This sequence joins TRBV10-3 and TRBJ1-1; 7 nucleotides align to TRBD1. This CDR3 is 14 amino acids long. Germline values: CDR1 ENHRY, CDR2 SYGVKD. The junction had 2 bases not matched to a gene; V was cut back by 0 bases and J by 4 bases. CDR3 nucleotide sequence: TGTGCCATCAGTGAGTCGTCAGGGGGCACTGAAGCTTTCTTT. Protein: CAISESSGGTEAFF.

The chain couples TRBV7-3 to TRBJ2-6; TRBD1 agrees at 9 bases. Trimming removed 5 bases from V and 0 bases from J; junction bases left unmatched: 5. The length of the CDR3 is 17 residues. Germline CDR1 SGHTA, CDR2 FQGTGA. The CDR3 DNA reads as TGTGCCAGCAGCCAGGGACAGGGTTTCTCTGGGGCCAACGTCCTGACTTTC. It codes for CASSQGQGFSGANVLTF.

The chain employs TRBV7-8 and TRBJ2-1, with 10 bases aligning to TRBD2. Germline CDR1 reads SGHVS; CDR2 reads FQNEAQ. The V gene end was trimmed by 0 bases and the J gene end by 8 bases; junction bases not matched to a gene: 7. The CDR3 is 16 residues long. CDR3 sequence (DNA): TGTGCCAGCAGCTTAGCTCGTTCTAGCGGGAGCGATGAGCAGTTCTTC. Protein: CASSLARSSGSDEQFF.

This chain uses TRBV28 with TRBJ2-5; TRBD1 might be the D (5 bases). The germline CDR1 and CDR2 sequences are MDHEN and SYDVKM. CDR3 length: 13 amino acids. The ends were cut back, 6 bases at V and 5 bases at J, with 13 bases in the middle. The CDR3: CASRWPQGETQYF. The CDR3 nucleotides read TGTGCCAGCAGATGGCCCCAGGGCGAGACCCAGTACTTC.

The V gene is TRBV30, the J gene TRBJ1-2; no firm D call. Trimming shortened V by 0 bases and J by 5 bases, and 13 bases separated the two germline ends. CDR1 is GTSNPN and CDR2 is SVGIG in the germline V gene (reference sequence). This CDR3 spans 14 amino acids. The CDR3: CAWSVASVRYGYTF. Written as DNA, the CDR3 is TGTGCCTGGAGTGTCGCAAGCGTACGATATGGCTACACCTTC.

J is TRBJ2-1 and V is TRBV4-2, with 9 bases that match TRBD2. With V trimmed by 7 bases and J by 0 bases, 13 bases remained unmatched. Germline V gene data show CDR1 as LGHNA and CDR2 as YNFKEQ. The CDR3 length is 18 residues. The CDR3 DNA sequence: TGTGCCAGCATACTCATACGTACTAGCGGGTGCTCCTACAATGAGCAGTTCTTC. As protein: CASILIRTSGCSYNEQFF.

This clone was observed once. The CDR3 DNA is TGTGCCAGCATCCTAGGGGATCGTGAGACCCAGTACTTC. The encoded protein is CASILGDRETQYF. The rearrangement joins TRBV2 to TRBJ2-5, with a possible D match to TRBD1 (5 bases). Between the trimmed V and J ends, which lost 7 bases and 5 bases, there was a span of 14 bases. The germline CDR1 and CDR2 sequences are SNHLY and FYNNEI. The CDR3 length is 13 residues.

The chain combines TRBV2 with TRBJ2-7, with 7 bases lining up with TRBD2. The J segment lost 5 bases and the V segment lost 6 bases, leaving 7 bases of the junction unmatched. This CDR3 is 13 amino acids long. Germline assignment: CDR1 SNHLY and CDR2 FYNNEI. The CDR3 DNA reads TGTGCCAGCAGGCCCGGACTAGACCACGAGCAGTACTTC. Encoded protein: CASRPGLDHEQYF.

The chain is built from TRBV2 and TRBJ2-2; 9 bases are a match to TRBD1. CDR1 is SNHLY and CDR2 is FYNNEI in the germline V gene. The CDR3 runs 15 residues. The trim removed 6 bases at V and 1 base at J, leaving 3 bases unmatched. The CDR3 region has the DNA TGTGCCAGCAGCAACAGGGGGCTGAACACCGGGGAGCTGTTTTTT. This translates into CASSNRGLNTGELFF.

The sample holds one count of this clone. The chain is built from TRBV7-2 and TRBJ2-5; 7 bases map to TRBD2. CDR1 and CDR2 (germline): SGHTA, FQGNSA. The CDR3 spans 18 residues. The junction had 22 bases not matched to a gene; V was cut back by 5 bases and J by 7 bases. For the CDR3, the DNA is TGTGCCAGCAGCCAAGCCCTTGGACTAGATAGCGGGTTGGTGACCCAGTACTTC. As protein: CASSQALGLDSGLVTQYF.

This chain uses TRBV27 with TRBJ2-3; 9 bases agree with TRBD2. J was trimmed by 15 bases and V by 0 bases; bases with no gene match: 7. Looked up from germline, CDR1 is MNHEY and CDR2 is SMNVEV (reference sequence). The CDR3 consists of 13 residues. CDR3 coding DNA: TGTGCCAGCAGTTTATCGTTGGGGACTAGCTTATATTTT. Translated: CASSLSLGTSLYF.

The chain links TRBV20-1 to TRBJ2-1; TRBD1 might be the D (6 bases). From germline, CDR1 is DFQATT and CDR2 SNEGSKA (reference sequence). Trimming removed 3 bases from V and 6 bases from J, with 6 bases in between. CDR3 length equals 11 residues. CDR3: CSASRGNEQFF. CDR3 DNA: TGCAGTGCTAGCAGGGGCAATGAGCAGTTCTTC.

V usage is TRBV6-6 and J usage is TRBJ2-3; no definite D call. Germline V gives CDR1 MNHNY, CDR2 SVGAGI (reference sequence). V lost 2 bases and J 5 bases, leaving 11 bases between the germline ends. CDR3 length: 14 amino acids. The chain's CDR3 is CASSYVIGIDTQYF. Here the CDR3 DNA reads TGTGCCAGCAGTTACGTGATAGGAATAGATACGCAGTATTTT.

This sequence joins TRBV23-1 and TRBJ2-3; 10 bases are a match to TRBD2. TRBV23-1 is an open reading frame whose function is uncertain. With 3 bases clipped from V and 6 bases from J, the junction kept 9 bases outside the gene matches. The CDR3 extends over 16 amino acids. This CDR3 is CASSHKAGGPTDTQYF. Written as DNA, the CDR3 is TGCGCCAGCAGTCATAAAGCGGGAGGGCCAACCGATACGCAGTATTTT.

This chain uses TRBV15 with TRBJ2-7; D call uncertain. Per germline, CDR1 LNHNV and CDR2 YYDKDF (reference sequence). The CDR3 is made up of 14 amino acids. The V end lost 0 bases, the J end lost 4 bases, and 10 bases lay between the germline ends. The DNA for the CDR3 is TGTGCCACCAGCAGAGACCCCGGCCCTTACGAGCAGTACTTC. It yields the protein CATSRDPGPYEQYF.

The rearrangement links TRBV18 to TRBJ1-1; 10 bases map to TRBD1. Germline V gene data show CDR1 as KGHSH and CDR2 as LQKENI. The CDR3 sequence is 15 residues long. J gave up 12 bases and V 6 bases, and 16 bases lay outside the gene matches. CDR3 nucleotide sequence: TGTGCCAGCTCGCCGGGACTTCCGGGACAGGGGATGTCTTTCTTT. Its translation: CASSPGLPGQGMSFF.

This clone has a single count. The chain is built from TRBV9 and TRBJ2-5; D may correspond to TRBD1 or TRBD2 (5 bases each). Germline values: CDR1 SGDLS, CDR2 YYNGEE. The CDR3 has 16 residues. Trimming left V 4 bases short and J 5 bases short, with 21 bases between. The CDR3 here is CASSPAIFSGLETQYF. CDR3 sequence (DNA): TGTGCCAGCAGCCCCGCCATTTTCTCGGGGCTGGAGACCCAGTACTTC.

The chain links TRBV19 to TRBJ1-1; D may be TRBD1 (5 bases). V lost 4 bases to trimming and J lost 1 base, with 10 bases between them. The CDR3 consists of 14 residues. Germline V lookup: CDR1 LNHDA, CDR2 SQIVND (reference sequence). The CDR3 sequence is CASSKGIGNTEAFF. The CDR3, as DNA: TGTGCCAGTAGTAAGGGGATAGGGAACACTGAAGCTTTCTTT.